These 25 T cell receptor beta chains were sequenced from one sample in a study of graft-versus-host responses after intestinal transplantation (dated by TCRdb to the early 2020s). These receptors have no identified antigens. The meaning of the sample's time point label: cells obtained before transplantation from donor or recipient. Libraries were constructed by the immunoSEQ multiplex PCR assay. TCRdb retrieved this table from immuneACCESS and kept in-frame rearrangements only. Not all clones are present; in checked studies, unresolved V genes account for under half, and no reason is known for the remainder. Counted in this sample were tens of thousands of clones; nearly 95% of them appeared once. The ten largest clones take up roughly 2.7% of the sample. The sample in question was unstimulated CD4+ T cells sorted from spleen or lymph node cells, obtained before transplant. The receptors originated from a human donor who was the organ donor for an intestinal transplant.

This clone was observed a single time. The chain is built from TRBV28 and TRBJ2-6, with 7 positions matching TRBD1. V gave up 5 bases and J gave up 0 bases; unmatched junction bases: 10. The germline V gene encodes CDR1 MDHEN and CDR2 SYDVKM. The length of the CDR3 is 18 residues. CDR3 protein: CASSPRQGYSSGANVLTF. The CDR3 DNA follows: TGTGCCAGCAGTCCCAGACAGGGTTACTCCTCTGGGGCCAACGTCCTGACTTTC. Supplemented by reference TRBV28 and TRBJ2-6, the full variable domain reads DVKVTQSSRYLVKRTGEKVFLECVQDMDHENMFWYRQDPGLGLRLIYFSYDVKMKEKGDIPEGYSVSREKKERFSLILESASTNQTSMYLCASSPRQGYSSGANVLTFGAGSRLTVL.

The genes are TRBV28 and TRBJ2-3; unclear D gene. The germline CDR1 and CDR2 sequences are MDHEN and SYDVKM. CDR3 length equals 12 residues. With 10 bases removed from V and 3 bases from J, the gap between germline ends came to 11 bases. CDR3 loop: CATLNPTDTQYF. The CDR3 DNA reads TGTGCCACCCTCAATCCGACAGATACGCAGTATTTT.

The chain combines TRBV19 with TRBJ2-5, with TRBD1 matching over 11 bases. J lost 4 bases, V lost 5 bases, and 6 bases had no gene match. This CDR3 is built from 15 residues. Per germline, CDR1 LNHDA and CDR2 SQIVND (reference sequence). In DNA form, the CDR3 reads TGTGCCAGTAGTTCCCGGACAGGGGGCATAGAGACCCAGTACTTC. Translation: CASSSRTGGIETQYF. Complete variable domain (other parts from reference TRBV19 and TRBJ2-5): DGGITQSPKYLFRKEGQNVTLSCEQNLNHDAMYWYRQDPGQGLRLIYYSQIVNDFQKGDIAEGYSVSREKKESFPLTVTSAQKNPTAFYLCASSSRTGGIETQYFGPGTRLLVL.

CDR3 in amino acids: CASSNGPGGGNTEAFF. As DNA, the CDR3 is TGTGCCAGCAGCAATGGTCCGGGGGGAGGGAACACTGAAGCTTTCTTT. The rearrangement uses TRBV5-8 and TRBJ1-1, with D possibly matching TRBD1 (5 bases). Germline lookup yields CDR1 SGHTS and CDR2 YDEGEE. The V gene lost 4 bases and the J gene lost 1 base, with 17 bases spanning the gap. This CDR3 has 16 residues.

The J gene is TRBJ1-1, the V gene TRBV11-2; D gene unclear. Germline V CDR1 and CDR2: SGHAT, FQNNGV. V was pared by 2 bases and J by 3 bases, with 4 bases between. The CDR3 is made up of 12 amino acids. DNA for the CDR3: TGTGCCAGCAGCTTACCCTACACTGAAGCTTTCTTT. Protein product: CASSLPYTEAFF.

The rearrangement joins TRBV5-1 to TRBJ2-7; 10 bases align to TRBD2. V lost 4 bases, J lost 0 bases, and 1 base stayed unmatched. The germline gives CDR1 SGHRS, CDR2 YFSETQ. This CDR3 region has 14 residues. CDR3 nucleotides: TGCGCCAGCAGCCGGACTAGCGGCTCCTACGAGCAGTACTTC. This sequence encodes CASSRTSGSYEQYF.

The chain joins TRBV10-3 to TRBJ1-2; D gene ambiguous. With 8 bases removed from V and 7 bases from J, the gap between germline ends came to 11 bases. The CDR3 contains 11 residues. CDR1 ENHRY and CDR2 SYGVKD come from the germline V gene. The CDR3 bases are TGTGCCATCCCCAAGGCGGCTGGCTACACCTTC. Its translation: CAIPKAAGYTF.

The chain has TRBV6-1 and TRBJ2-3, with 8 bases matching TRBD1. Germline V gene data show CDR1 as MNHNS and CDR2 as SASEGT. The CDR3 is 15 amino acids. The V and J ends lost 8 bases and 3 bases, in that order; junction bases with no gene match: 10. The CDR3 is CASRGQGAVTDTQYF. The CDR3 DNA reads TGTGCCAGCCGGGGGCAGGGGGCTGTTACAGATACGCAGTATTTT.

This chain uses TRBV4-2 with TRBJ2-7; 11 bases are a match to TRBD2. The V segment lost 1 base and the J segment 12 bases; nucleotides outside the gene matches: 8. CDR1 and CDR2 from the germline V gene are LGHNA and YNFKEQ. The CDR3 is made up of 14 amino acids. DNA for the CDR3: TGTGCCAGCAGCCAAGGACTAGCGGGGATATCGCGGTACTTC. This translates into CASSQGLAGISRYF.

This clone was seen a single time. J is TRBJ2-7 and V is TRBV28; TRBD2 might be the D (6 bases). The CDR3 length is 15 residues. Germline V lookup: CDR1 MDHEN, CDR2 SYDVKM. The germline V and J ends were trimmed by 5 bases and 3 bases, with 17 bases remaining between them. CDR3 loop: CASSPSGRPNYEQYF. The CDR3 nucleotides are TGTGCCAGCAGTCCCTCAGGGAGGCCAAACTACGAGCAGTACTTC.

V is TRBV5-1 and J is TRBJ2-7, with D maybe TRBD2 (7 bases). CDR1 SGHRS and CDR2 YFSETQ come from the germline V gene. V lost 3 bases, J lost 2 bases, and 15 bases lay in between. The CDR3 has 15 residues. CDR3 amino acids: CASSYTGRATYEQYF. Written as DNA, the CDR3 is TGCGCCAGCAGCTATACAGGGAGGGCGACCTACGAGCAGTACTTC.

This chain joins TRBV29-1 and TRBJ1-1, with D unclear. The V gene's germline CDR1 is SQVTM and CDR2 ANQGSEA. Trimming cost V 0 bases and J 1 base, with 15 bases left between them. The length of the CDR3 is 16 residues. The CDR3 coding sequence is TGCAGCGTTGAAGATCTAGGAGGAGGGAGGAACACTGAAGCTTTCTTT. Translating it yields CSVEDLGGGRNTEAFF.

The V gene is TRBV5-8, the J gene TRBJ2-7; D call uncertain. Per the germline V gene, CDR1 is SGHTS and CDR2 is YDEGEE. The CDR3 runs to 14 residues. Trimming removed 0 bases at V and 2 bases at J, with 9 bases between. For the CDR3, the DNA is TGTGCCAGCAGCTTGGGGTTAGGTGCCTACGAGCAGTACTTC. Its translation: CASSLGLGAYEQYF.

This chain uses TRBV7-9 with TRBJ1-1, with TRBD1 identical over 7 bases. CDR1 is SEHNR and CDR2 is FQNEAQ in the germline V gene (reference sequence). Unmatched junction bases numbered 8, after V lost 5 bases and J lost 2 bases. There are 15 residues in the CDR3. CDR3 nucleotide sequence: TGTGCCAGCAGCGCAAGACAGGGCGAAAACACTGAAGCTTTCTTT. As protein: CASSARQGENTEAFF.

J is TRBJ2-2 and V is TRBV2; 12 nucleotides agree with TRBD2. The CDR3 contains 17 residues. The V and J ends lost 5 bases and 5 bases, in that order; junction bases with no gene match: 9. The V gene's germline CDR1 is SNHLY and CDR2 FYNNEI. For the CDR3, the DNA is TGTGCCAGCAGTATTCTAGCGGGAGGGCCTGGGACCGGGGAGCTGTTTTTT. This codes for CASSILAGGPGTGELFF.

The CDR3 here is CASSQGVRGRGAQYF. CDR3 sequence (DNA): TGTGCCAGCAGCCAAGGAGTCAGGGGGCGGGGGGCCCAGTACTTC. This chain joins TRBV4-2 and TRBJ2-5; D may correspond to TRBD1 or TRBD2 (8 bases each). CDR1 is LGHNA, CDR2 YNFKEQ, per germline. Trimming pared 1 base from V and 9 bases from J, leaving 18 bases between. This CDR3 has 15 residues.

J is TRBJ1-2 and V is TRBV19; tentative D call: TRBD1 (5 bases). The germline CDR1 and CDR2 sequences are LNHDA and SQIVND (reference sequence). Trimming took 6 bases from V and 8 from J, leaving 22 bases between them. The CDR3 spans 15 residues. The CDR3 here is CASRLGTLPSHGYTF. The CDR3 DNA reads as TGTGCCAGTAGGCTCGGGACTCTCCCTTCCCACGGCTACACCTTC.

The chain recombines TRBV28 with TRBJ2-7, with 8 nucleotides matching TRBD1. Looked up from germline, CDR1 is MDHEN and CDR2 is SYDVKM. The CDR3 extends over 16 amino acids. With 7 bases clipped from V and 3 bases from J, the junction kept 14 bases outside the gene matches. The CDR3 region is CASKRLKRQGIYEQYF. The CDR3 nucleotides are TGTGCCAGCAAGCGGCTGAAAAGACAGGGGATCTACGAGCAGTACTTC. The complete variable domain, with remaining parts taken from reference TRBV28 and TRBJ2-7, reads DVKVTQSSRYLVKRTGEKVFLECVQDMDHENMFWYRQDPGLGLRLIYFSYDVKMKEKGDIPEGYSVSREKKERFSLILESASTNQTSMYLCASKRLKRQGIYEQYFGPGTRLTVT.

The chain joins TRBV7-9 to TRBJ2-7, with 8 bases lining up with TRBD1. The CDR3 consists of 15 residues. The V gene end was trimmed by 3 bases and the J gene end by 2 bases; junction bases not matched to a gene: 6. Germline CDR1 reads SEHNR; CDR2 reads FQNEAQ (reference sequence). CDR3 loop: CASSLPGQVPYEQYF. The CDR3 nucleotides read TGTGCCAGCAGCTTGCCGGGACAGGTCCCCTACGAGCAGTACTTC.

The chain employs TRBV4-3 and TRBJ2-2; 10 bases match TRBD2. This CDR3 has 19 residues. Looked up from germline, CDR1 is LGHNA and CDR2 is YSLEER. Losses at the gene ends were 0 bases for V and 5 bases for J; bases not matched to a gene: 12. The chain's CDR3 is CASSQDSALAGGRTGELFF. The CDR3 DNA is TGCGCCAGCAGCCAAGATTCCGCCTTAGCGGGAGGTCGTACCGGGGAGCTGTTTTTT.

V and J are TRBV25-1 and TRBJ2-6, with 12 positions matching TRBD2. This CDR3 spans 17 amino acids. J was trimmed by 2 bases and V by 7 bases; bases with no gene match: 6. Germline V gives CDR1 MGHDK, CDR2 SYGVNS. The CDR3 DNA follows: TGTGCCAGCACCCGGACTAGCGGGGCCCCTGGGGCCAACGTCCTGACTTTC. Translated, it gives CASTRTSGAPGANVLTF. Drawing the rest from reference TRBV25-1 and TRBJ2-6, the complete variable domain is EADIYQTPRYLVIGTGKKITLECSQTMGHDKMYWYQQDPGMELHLIHYSYGVNSTEKGDLSSESTVSRIRTEHFPLTLESARPSHTSQYLCASTRTSGAPGANVLTFGAGSRLTVL.

This clone was recorded a few times. V and J are TRBV4-3 and TRBJ1-4; D is unclear. CDR3 length: 13 residues. V lost 0 bases, J lost 13 bases, and 12 bases lay in between. Germline loops: CDR1 LGHNA, CDR2 YSLEER. The CDR3 nucleotides are TGCGCCAGCAGCCAAGAAAGTCCGGGGTTACTGTTTTTT. Translating it yields CASSQESPGLLFF.

This clone has just one count. The chain uses TRBV2 and TRBJ2-7, with 8 bases that match TRBD2. V was clipped by 1 base and J by 5 bases; unmatched bases: 10. Germline V CDR1 and CDR2: SNHLY, FYNNEI. CDR3 size: 16 residues. In DNA form, the CDR3 reads TGTGCCAGCAGTGAAGGATTATCGGGAGGGCGCGACGAGCAGTACTTC. Its translation: CASSEGLSGGRDEQYF.

The chain joins TRBV7-2 to TRBJ2-5; D is possibly TRBD2 (6 bases). V was clipped by 1 base and J by 2 bases, with 14 bases between them. The CDR3 contains 16 residues. Germline CDR1 is SGHTA and CDR2 is FQGNSA. The CDR3 here is CASSLDRLAGQETQYF. CDR3 bases: TGTGCCAGCAGCTTAGATCGTCTGGCGGGACAAGAGACCCAGTACTTC.

The rearrangement joins TRBV11-2 to TRBJ1-3, with unresolved D. V was clipped by 8 bases and J by 4 bases, with 15 bases between them. Germline V gives CDR1 SGHAT, CDR2 FQNNGV. The CDR3 sequence is 14 residues long. The CDR3 coding sequence is TGTGCCAGCGGCGCGACAATGGGGGGAAACACCATATATTTT. Amino acids: CASGATMGGNTIYF.